Listed here is a single T cell receptor (beta chain). Its antigen is not identified. These data belong to a study of a mutant IDH1 vaccine in newly diagnosed glioma. Time point given: week 35, safety follow-up. What each vaccine dose contained was 300 ug of mutant IDH1 20-mer peptide, accompanied by topical imiquimod. The V gene's germline CDR1 is SGHRS and CDR2 YFSETQ. Germline trimming cut 4 bases from V and 3 bases from J; bases unmatched to any gene: 7. The CDR3 consists of 16 residues. Generated by immunoSEQ multiplex PCR, the TCRdb table keeps only in-frame clones and is missing some. This table holds 31,000 or so clones, more than 75% found once.

The sequence derives from a man younger than 40 with glioma. V gene TRBV5-1 combines with J gene TRBJ2-2, with TRBD1 matching 9 bases. Source: PBMCs, taken from a glioma patient whose treatment included an IDH1 peptide vaccine. CDR3 nucleotides: TGCGCCAGCAGCCCGGGACAGGGTTTACACACCGGGGAGCTGTTTTTT. Its translation is CASSPGQGLHTGELFF.